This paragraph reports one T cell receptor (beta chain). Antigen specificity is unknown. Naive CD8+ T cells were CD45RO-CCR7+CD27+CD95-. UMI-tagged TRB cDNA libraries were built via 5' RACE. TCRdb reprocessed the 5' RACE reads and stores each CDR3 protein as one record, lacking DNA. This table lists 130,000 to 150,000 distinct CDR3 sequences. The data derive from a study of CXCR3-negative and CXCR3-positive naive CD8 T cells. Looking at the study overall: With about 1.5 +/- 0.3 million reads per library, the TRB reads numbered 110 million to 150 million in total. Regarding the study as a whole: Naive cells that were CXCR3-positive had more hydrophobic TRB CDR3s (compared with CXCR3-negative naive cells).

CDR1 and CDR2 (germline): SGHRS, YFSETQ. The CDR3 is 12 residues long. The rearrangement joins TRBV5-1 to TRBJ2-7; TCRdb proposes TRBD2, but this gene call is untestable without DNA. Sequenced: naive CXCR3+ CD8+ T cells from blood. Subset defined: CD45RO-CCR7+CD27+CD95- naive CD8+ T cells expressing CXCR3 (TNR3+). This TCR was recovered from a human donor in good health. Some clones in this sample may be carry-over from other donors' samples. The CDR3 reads CASSLEAGEQYF.